Detailed here is one T cell receptor beta chain. V lost 1 base to trimming and J lost 7 bases, with 5 bases between them. The CDR3 length is 13 residues. Germline V gene lookup returns CDR1 SGHVS and CDR2 FQNEAQ. This entry is derived from a study of blood T cell repertoires in COVID-19. Overall study context: Acute and convalescent COVID-19 samples came from the United States, Italy and Spain. From T cells, B-cell-depleted T cells, or PBMCs came the material, which was cDNA or gDNA.

Authors' analysis steps: From reference gene primer amplification, estimates of nucleated cell counts were derived. Sequenced by immunoSEQ multiplex PCR; TCRdb stores in-frame clones only, minus some. V, J and clone size are those of that table, while D and trimming were read from the DNA. The sample consists of approximately 250,000 clones, roughly 86% of them appearing once. Material: peripheral blood. This sequence was found in a man aged 35-49 years with active or convalescent COVID-19. The chain links TRBV7-8 to TRBJ1-6; TRBD1 is a possible D gene (5 bases). This CDR3 is CASSLDRNSPLHF. The CDR3 bases are TGTGCCAGCAGCTTAGACAGGAATTCACCCCTCCACTTT.